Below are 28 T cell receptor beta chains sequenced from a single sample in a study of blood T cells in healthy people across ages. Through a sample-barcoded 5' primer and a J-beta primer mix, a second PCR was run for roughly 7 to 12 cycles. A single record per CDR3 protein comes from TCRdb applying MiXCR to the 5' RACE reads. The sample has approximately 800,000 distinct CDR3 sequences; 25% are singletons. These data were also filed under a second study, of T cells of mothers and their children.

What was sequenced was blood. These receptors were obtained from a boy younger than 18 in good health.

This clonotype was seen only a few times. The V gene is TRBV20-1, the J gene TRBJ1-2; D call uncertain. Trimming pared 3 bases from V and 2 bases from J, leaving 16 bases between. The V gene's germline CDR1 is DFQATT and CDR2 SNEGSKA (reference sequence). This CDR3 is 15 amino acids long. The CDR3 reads CSASAGGPANYGYTF. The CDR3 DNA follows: TGCAGTGCTAGCGCGGGAGGGCCAGCAAACTATGGCTACACCTTC.

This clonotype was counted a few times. The CDR3 spells CASRTGASTGELFF. Here the CDR3 DNA reads TGTGCCAGCAGGACAGGGGCGTCCACCGGGGAGCTGTTTTTT. V gene TRBV7-2 combines with J gene TRBJ2-2; 8 bases map to TRBD1. This CDR3 has 14 residues. CDR1 is SGHTA, CDR2 FQGNSA, per germline. The V segment lost 6 bases and the J segment 4 bases; nucleotides outside the gene matches: 4.

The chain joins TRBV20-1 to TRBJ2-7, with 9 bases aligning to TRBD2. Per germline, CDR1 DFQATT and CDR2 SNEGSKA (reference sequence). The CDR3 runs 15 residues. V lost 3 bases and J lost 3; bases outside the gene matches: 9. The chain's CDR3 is CSARDLAGLFYEQYF. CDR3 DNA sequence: TGCAGTGCTAGGGATCTAGCGGGACTATTCTACGAGCAGTACTTC.

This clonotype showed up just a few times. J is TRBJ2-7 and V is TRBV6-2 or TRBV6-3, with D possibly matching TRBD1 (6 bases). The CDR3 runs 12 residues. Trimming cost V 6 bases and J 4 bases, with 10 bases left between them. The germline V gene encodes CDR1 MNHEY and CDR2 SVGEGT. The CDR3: CASRKDSYEQYF. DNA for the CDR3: TGTGCCAGCAGGAAGGACAGTTACGAGCAGTACTTC.

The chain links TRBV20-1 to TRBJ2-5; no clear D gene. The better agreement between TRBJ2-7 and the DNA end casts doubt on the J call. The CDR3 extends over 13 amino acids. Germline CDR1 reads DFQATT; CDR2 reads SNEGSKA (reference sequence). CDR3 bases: TGCAGTGCTAGAGATGTGGCAGCCTACGAGCAGTACTTC. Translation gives CSARDVAAYEQYF.

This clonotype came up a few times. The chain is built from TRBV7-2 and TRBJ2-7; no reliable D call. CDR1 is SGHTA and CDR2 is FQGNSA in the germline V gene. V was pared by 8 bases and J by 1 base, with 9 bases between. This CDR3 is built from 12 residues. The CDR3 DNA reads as TGTGCCAGCGGTCGTTGGTCCTACGAGCAGTACTTC. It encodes CASGRWSYEQYF.

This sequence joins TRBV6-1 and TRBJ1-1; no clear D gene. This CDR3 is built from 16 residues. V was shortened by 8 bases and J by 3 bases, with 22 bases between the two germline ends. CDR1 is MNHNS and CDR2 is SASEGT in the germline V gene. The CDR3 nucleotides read TGTGCCAGCGTGAGGAGACCAGGTCAAGCGTACACTGAAGCTTTCTTT. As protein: CASVRRPGQAYTEAFF.

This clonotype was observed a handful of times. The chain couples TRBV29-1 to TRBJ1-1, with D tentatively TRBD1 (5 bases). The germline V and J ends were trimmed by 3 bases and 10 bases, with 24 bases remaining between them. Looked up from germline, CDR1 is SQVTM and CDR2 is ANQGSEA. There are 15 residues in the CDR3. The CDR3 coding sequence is TGCAGCGTTGATGGGTACATTCAGGGAGGGGTGGGAGCTTTCTTT. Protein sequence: CSVDGYIQGGVGAFF.

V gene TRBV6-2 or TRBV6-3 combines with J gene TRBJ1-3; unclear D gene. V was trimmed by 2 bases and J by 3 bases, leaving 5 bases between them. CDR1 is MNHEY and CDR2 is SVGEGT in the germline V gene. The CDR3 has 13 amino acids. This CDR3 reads CASSYSVGNTIYF. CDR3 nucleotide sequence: TGTGCCAGCAGTTACAGCGTTGGAAACACCATATATTTT.

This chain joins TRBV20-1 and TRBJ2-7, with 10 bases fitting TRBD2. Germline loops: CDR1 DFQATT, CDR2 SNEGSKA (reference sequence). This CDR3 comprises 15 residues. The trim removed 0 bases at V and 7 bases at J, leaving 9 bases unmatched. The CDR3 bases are TGCAGTGCTAGAGATAGGGCTAGCGGGAGTAGGGAGCAGTACTTC. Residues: CSARDRASGSREQYF.

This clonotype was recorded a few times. The CDR3 here is CASSHPETYNSPLHF. CDR3 nucleotide sequence: TGTGCCAGCAGCCACCCCGAAACCTATAATTCACCCCTCCACTTT. The chain is built from TRBV11-2 and TRBJ1-6; unclear D gene. With 5 bases removed from V and 2 bases from J, the gap between germline ends came to 10 bases. Germline-derived CDR1 and CDR2 are SGHAT and FQNNGV. CDR3 length: 15 amino acids.

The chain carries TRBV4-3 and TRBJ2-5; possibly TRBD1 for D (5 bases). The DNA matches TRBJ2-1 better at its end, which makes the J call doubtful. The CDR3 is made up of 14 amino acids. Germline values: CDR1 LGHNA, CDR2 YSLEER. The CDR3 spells CASSQDRSGLEQFF. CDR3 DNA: TGCGCCAGCAGCCAAGATAGATCAGGGCTAGAGCAGTTCTTC.

In DNA form, the CDR3 reads TGTGCCAGTAGTATAGCAGGGGGCTGCAATGAGCAGTTCTTC. This encodes CASSIAGGCNEQFF. This sequence joins TRBV19 and TRBJ2-1, with 8 positions matching TRBD1. The CDR3 covers 14 residues. CDR1 LNHDA and CDR2 SQIVND come from the germline V gene (reference sequence). Trimming took 1 base from V and 6 from J; bases not matched to a gene: 2.

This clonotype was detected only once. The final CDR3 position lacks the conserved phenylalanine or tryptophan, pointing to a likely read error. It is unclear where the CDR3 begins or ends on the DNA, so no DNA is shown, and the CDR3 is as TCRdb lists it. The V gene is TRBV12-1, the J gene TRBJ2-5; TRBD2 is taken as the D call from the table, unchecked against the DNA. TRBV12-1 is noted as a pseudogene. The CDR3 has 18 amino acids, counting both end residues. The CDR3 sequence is CASSSRTSGGIHQETQYV.

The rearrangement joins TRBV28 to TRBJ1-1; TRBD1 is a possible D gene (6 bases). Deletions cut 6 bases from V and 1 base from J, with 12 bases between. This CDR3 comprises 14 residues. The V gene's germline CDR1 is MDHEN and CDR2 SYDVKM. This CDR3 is CASSLRGQNTEAFF. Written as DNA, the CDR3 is TGTGCCAGCAGCTTAAGGGGACAGAACACTGAAGCTTTCTTT.

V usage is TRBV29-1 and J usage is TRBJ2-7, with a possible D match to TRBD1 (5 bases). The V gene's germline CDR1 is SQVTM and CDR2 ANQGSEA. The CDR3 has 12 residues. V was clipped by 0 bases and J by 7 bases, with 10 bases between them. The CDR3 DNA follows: TGCAGCGTTGAAGATGCAGGGCTGGAGCAGTACTTC. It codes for CSVEDAGLEQYF.

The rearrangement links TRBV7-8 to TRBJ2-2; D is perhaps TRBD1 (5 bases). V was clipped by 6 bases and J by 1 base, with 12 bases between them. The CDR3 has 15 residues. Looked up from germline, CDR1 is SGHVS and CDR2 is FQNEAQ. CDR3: CASRVQAVNTGELFF. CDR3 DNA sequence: TGTGCCAGCAGGGTACAGGCTGTGAACACCGGGGAGCTGTTTTTT.

Written as DNA, the CDR3 is TGCAGTGCTAGAGCAGGGGTAGGGGCCAACGTCCTGACTTTC. Translating it yields CSARAGVGANVLTF. The V gene is TRBV20-1, the J gene TRBJ2-6; D may be TRBD1 (6 bases). V was clipped by 1 base and J by 4 bases, with 8 bases between them. There are 14 residues in the CDR3. Looked up from germline, CDR1 is DFQATT and CDR2 is SNEGSKA (reference sequence).

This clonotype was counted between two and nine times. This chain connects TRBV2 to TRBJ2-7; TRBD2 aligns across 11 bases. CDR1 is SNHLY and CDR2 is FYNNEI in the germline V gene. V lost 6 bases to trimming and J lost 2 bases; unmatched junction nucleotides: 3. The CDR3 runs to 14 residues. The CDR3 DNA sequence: TGTGCCAGCAGAGGGACTAGCGGCACCTACGAGCAGTACTTC. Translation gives CASRGTSGTYEQYF.

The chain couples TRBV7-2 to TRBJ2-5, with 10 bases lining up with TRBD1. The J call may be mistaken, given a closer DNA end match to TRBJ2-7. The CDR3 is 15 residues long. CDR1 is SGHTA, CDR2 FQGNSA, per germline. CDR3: CASSTGGTGAYEQYF. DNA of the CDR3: TGTGCCAGCTCTACGGGCGGGACAGGGGCATACGAGCAGTACTTC.

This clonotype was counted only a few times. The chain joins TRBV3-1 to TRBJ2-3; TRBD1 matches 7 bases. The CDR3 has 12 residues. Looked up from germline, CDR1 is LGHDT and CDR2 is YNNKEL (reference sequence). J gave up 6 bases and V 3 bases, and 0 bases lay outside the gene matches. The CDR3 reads CASSHRGDTQYF. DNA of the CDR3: TGTGCCAGCAGCCACAGGGGGGATACGCAGTATTTT.

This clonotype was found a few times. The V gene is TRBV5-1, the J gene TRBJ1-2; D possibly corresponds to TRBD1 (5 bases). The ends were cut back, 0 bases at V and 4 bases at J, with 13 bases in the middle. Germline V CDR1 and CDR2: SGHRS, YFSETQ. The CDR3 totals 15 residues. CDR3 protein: CASSLAQQRGYGYTF. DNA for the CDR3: TGCGCCAGCAGCTTGGCCCAACAGAGGGGCTATGGCTACACCTTC.

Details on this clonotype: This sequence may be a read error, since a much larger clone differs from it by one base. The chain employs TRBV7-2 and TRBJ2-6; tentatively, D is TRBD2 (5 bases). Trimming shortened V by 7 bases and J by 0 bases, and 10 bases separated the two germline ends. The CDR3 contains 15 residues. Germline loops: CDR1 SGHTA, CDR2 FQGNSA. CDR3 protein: CASTPGGSGANVLTF. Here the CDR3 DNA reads TGTGCCAGCACCCCAGGAGGCTCTGGGGCCAACGTCCTGACTTTC.

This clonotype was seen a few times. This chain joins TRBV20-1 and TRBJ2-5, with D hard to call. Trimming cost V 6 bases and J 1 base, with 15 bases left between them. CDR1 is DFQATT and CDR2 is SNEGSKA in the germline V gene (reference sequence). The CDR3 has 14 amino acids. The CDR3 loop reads CSALPWVFQETQYF. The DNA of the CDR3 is TGCAGTGCACTACCGTGGGTTTTCCAAGAGACCCAGTACTTC.

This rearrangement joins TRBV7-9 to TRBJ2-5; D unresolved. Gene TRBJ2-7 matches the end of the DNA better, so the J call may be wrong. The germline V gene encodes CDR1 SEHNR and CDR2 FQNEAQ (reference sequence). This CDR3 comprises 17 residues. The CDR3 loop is CASSLSAPGPTSYEQYF. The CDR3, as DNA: TGTGCCAGCAGCTTATCAGCCCCAGGTCCGACCTCCTACGAGCAGTACTTC.

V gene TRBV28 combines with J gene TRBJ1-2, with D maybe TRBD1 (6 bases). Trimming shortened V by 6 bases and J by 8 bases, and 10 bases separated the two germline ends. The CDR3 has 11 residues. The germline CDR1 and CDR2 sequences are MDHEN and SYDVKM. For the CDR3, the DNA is TGTGCCAGCAGCTACAGGGTGGGCTACACCTTC. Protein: CASSYRVGYTF.

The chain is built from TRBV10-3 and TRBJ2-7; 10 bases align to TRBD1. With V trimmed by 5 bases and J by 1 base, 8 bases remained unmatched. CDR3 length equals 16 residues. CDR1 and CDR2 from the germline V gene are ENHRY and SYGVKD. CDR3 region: CAISSNGQGGSYEQYF. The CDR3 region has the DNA TGTGCCATCAGTTCAAACGGACAGGGGGGGTCCTACGAGCAGTACTTC.

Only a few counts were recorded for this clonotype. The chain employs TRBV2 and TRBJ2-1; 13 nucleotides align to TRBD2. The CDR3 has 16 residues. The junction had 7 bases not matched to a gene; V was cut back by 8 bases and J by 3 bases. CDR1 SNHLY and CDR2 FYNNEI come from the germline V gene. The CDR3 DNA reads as TGTGCCAGCGCGACCAGGACTAGCGGGAGCTACAATGAGCAGTTCTTC. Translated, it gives CASATRTSGSYNEQFF.